Below, 5 T cell receptor beta chains from the same sample are listed, as sequenced in a study of tumor-infiltrating lymphocytes in primary liver carcinoma. Co-extraction yielded RNA and DNA from around 20-30 mg of unsorted bulk tissue. The researchers produced TCR beta cDNA from 500 to 550 ng total RNA with a constant-region primer. Three nested multiplex PCR rounds, a slightly modified ARM-PCR, produced the libraries for TCR beta. The opening two PCR rounds, approximately 10 cycles each, paired TRBV1-TRBV30 forward primers with a C-beta reverse primer. One entry per CDR3 protein, called by TCRdb with MiXCR from the multiplex PCR reads. The sample gives around 190,000 distinct CDR3 sequences, approximately 86% of which show up once; over 15% is in the top ten. Sequencing used tumor tissue from primary liver carcinoma. Source of these receptors: a man aged 40-49 years with primary liver carcinoma and hepatitis B virus infection.

With respect to this clonotype: A junction end diverges from the germline sequence, so it may reflect a read error. This chain links TRBV11-2 with TRBJ2-7; D call uncertain. The CDR3 is made up of 14 amino acids. Germline V gives CDR1 SGHAT, CDR2 FQNNGV. The CDR3 nucleotides are TGTGCCAGGAGCTTTAACATGAACTCCTACGAGCAGTACTTC. This translates into CARSFNMNSYEQYF.

Of note for this clonotype: Possible read error: a much larger clone is one base away. This rearrangement joins TRBV5-1 to TRBJ1-1, with TRBD1 identical over 7 bases. Per the germline V gene, CDR1 is SGHRS and CDR2 is YFSETQ. The length of the CDR3 is 15 residues. The CDR3 sequence: CVSSTEQGKNTEAFF. The CDR3 bases are TGCGTCAGCAGCACCGAACAGGGGAAGAACACTGAAGCTTTCTTT.

On this clonotype: A junction boundary mismatches the germline segment, possibly from a read error. This chain joins TRBV11-2 and TRBJ1-5; D perhaps matches TRBD1 (6 bases). CDR1 and CDR2 (germline): SGHAT, FQNNGV. The CDR3 runs to 17 residues. CDR3 sequence: CTNSLVGVTGSNQPHHF. In DNA form, the CDR3 reads TGTACCAACAGCTTAGTAGGGGTAACAGGGAGCAATCAGCCCCATCATTTT.

Only one count was recorded for this clonotype. This is likely a read error, given that the CDR3 carries no conserved phenylalanine or tryptophan at its end. The DNA is left out, because the CDR3 cannot be placed on it with certainty; the CDR3 is given as TCRdb lists it. The rearrangement joins TRBV5-4 to TRBJ2-1; TRBD1, as called in the table, went unchecked against the DNA. The CDR3 is 14 amino acids in total, end residues counted. Germline CDR1 reads SGHNT; CDR2 reads YYREEE (reference sequence). The CDR3 protein is CASSLRDPINEQLY.

The sample holds many counts of this clonotype. The V and J genes are TRBV29-1 and TRBJ2-1; no reliable D call. Trimming stripped 6 bases from V and 12 bases from J, with 15 bases between. Per the germline V gene, CDR1 is SQVTM and CDR2 is ANQGSEA. The CDR3 runs to 11 residues. The CDR3 is CSVRYVQMQFF. The CDR3 DNA sequence: TGCAGCGTGAGATACGTACAGATGCAGTTCTTC.